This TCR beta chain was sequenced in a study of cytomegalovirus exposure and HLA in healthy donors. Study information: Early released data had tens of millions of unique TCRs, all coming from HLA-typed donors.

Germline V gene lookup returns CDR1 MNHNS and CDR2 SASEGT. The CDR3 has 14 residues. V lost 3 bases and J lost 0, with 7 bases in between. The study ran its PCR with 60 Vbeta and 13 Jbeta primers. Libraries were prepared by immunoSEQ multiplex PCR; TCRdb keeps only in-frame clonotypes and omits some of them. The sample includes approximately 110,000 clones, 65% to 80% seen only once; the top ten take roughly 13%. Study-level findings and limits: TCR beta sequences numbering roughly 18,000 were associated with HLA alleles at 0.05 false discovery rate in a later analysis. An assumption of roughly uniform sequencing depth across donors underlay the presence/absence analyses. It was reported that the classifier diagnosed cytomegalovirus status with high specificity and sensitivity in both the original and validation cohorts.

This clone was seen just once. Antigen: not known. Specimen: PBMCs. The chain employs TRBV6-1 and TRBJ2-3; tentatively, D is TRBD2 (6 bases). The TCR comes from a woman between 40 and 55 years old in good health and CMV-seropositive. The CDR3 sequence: CASSDGRSTDTQYF. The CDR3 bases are TGTGCCAGCAGTGACGGGAGAAGCACAGATACGCAGTATTTT.